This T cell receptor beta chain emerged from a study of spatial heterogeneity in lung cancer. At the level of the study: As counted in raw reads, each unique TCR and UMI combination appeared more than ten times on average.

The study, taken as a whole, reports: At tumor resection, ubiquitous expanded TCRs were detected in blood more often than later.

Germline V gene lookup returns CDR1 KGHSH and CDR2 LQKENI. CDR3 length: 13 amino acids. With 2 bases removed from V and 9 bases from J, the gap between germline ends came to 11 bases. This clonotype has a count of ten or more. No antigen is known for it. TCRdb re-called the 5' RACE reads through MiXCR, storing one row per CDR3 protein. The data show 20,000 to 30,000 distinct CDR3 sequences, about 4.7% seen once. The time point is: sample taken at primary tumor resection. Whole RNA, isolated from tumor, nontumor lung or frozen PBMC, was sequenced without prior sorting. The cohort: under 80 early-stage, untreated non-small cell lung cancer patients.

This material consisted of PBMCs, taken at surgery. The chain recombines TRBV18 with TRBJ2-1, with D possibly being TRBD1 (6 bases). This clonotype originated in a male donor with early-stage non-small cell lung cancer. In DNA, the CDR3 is TGTGCCAGCTCACCAGAGACAGGCGGTGAGCAGTTCTTC. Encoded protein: CASSPETGGEQFF.